This T cell receptor (beta chain) comes out of a study of T cell responses to AZD1222 COVID-19 vaccine. Measured with immunoSEQ multiplex PCR; TCRdb has only the in-frame clones, and not every one. The table lists around 100,000 clones, roughly 83% of them singletons, with 15% to 20% in the top ten. This clone turned up a few times. The germline V gene encodes CDR1 LNHDA and CDR2 SQIVND (reference sequence). The V gene end was trimmed by 3 bases and the J gene end by 6 bases; junction bases not matched to a gene: 8. The CDR3 is made up of 16 amino acids. The chain combines TRBV19 with TRBJ1-5, with 10 bases aligning to TRBD1. Here the sequenced sample was peripheral blood, taken on day 0 of AZD1222 vaccination. This receptor was obtained from an adult in good health. CDR3 in amino acids: CASSIATGGGSQPQHF. In DNA, the CDR3 is TGTGCCAGTAGTATCGCGACAGGGGGCGGGAGTCAGCCCCAGCATTTT.